This entry concerns a single TCR beta chain. Its antigen is undetermined. The data were taken from a study of cytotoxic CD8 clonotypes in ibrutinib-treated CLL. About the study: Partial response occurred in about 25 patients and complete response in 2; at median about 70 months, approximately 14 remained remitted and about twelve progressed.

Study outcomes and limitations: Whereas clonality rose at ibrutinib response, it declined toward baseline at progression.

Genomic DNA in an amount of approximately 1.9 micrograms was extracted from cryopreserved PBMCs and used for the preparation of TCR beta libraries. Here immunoSEQ multiplex PCR was the method, and the copy in TCRdb shows in-frame clones only, minus some. Of over 200,000 clones in the sample, about three quarters are singletons; the top ten hold 5.5% to 6%. This sequence originates from a human donor with chronic lymphocytic leukemia. The material was PBMCs, obtained after 12 months of ibrutinib treatment.

The CDR3 DNA is TGTGCCAGCAGCTTAAGCTACCAAGAGACCCAGTACTTC. It specifies CASSLSYQETQYF. The chain has TRBV7-2 and TRBJ2-5; D is uncertain. The CDR3 loop spans 13 amino acids. The V end was cut by 2 bases, the J end by 0 bases, with 4 bases between. Germline V CDR1 and CDR2: SGHTA, FQGNSA.